These 27 T cell receptor beta chains share one sample of origin, sequenced in a study of monozygotic twins with inflammatory bowel disease. TCRdb re-called the 5' RACE reads; one entry per CDR3 protein, DNA not given. The sample has some 200,000 distinct CDR3 sequences. Sequencing input: blood. These receptors were taken from a human donor with ulcerative colitis or Crohn's disease, or a healthy co-twin of an affected twin (not recorded which).

The V gene is TRBV14, the J gene TRBJ2-3; with no DNA, the TCRdb D assignment of TRBD1 cannot be verified. The CDR3 runs 16 residues. The germline gives CDR1 SGHDN, CDR2 FVKESK. The CDR3 spells CASSRWDRGYSDTQYF.

The chain carries TRBV5-1 and TRBJ2-5; the D call from TCRdb, TRBD1, cannot be confirmed without DNA. CDR3 length: 14 residues. From germline, CDR1 is SGHRS and CDR2 YFSETQ. The CDR3 is CASSEDREWETQYF.

The J gene is TRBJ2-1, the V gene TRBV5-5; the TCRdb call, TRBD1, lacks DNA for checking. Germline CDR1 is SGHKS and CDR2 is YYEKEE (reference sequence). CDR3 size: 15 residues. CDR3 in amino acids: CASSAGQGAYNEQFF. Together with reference TRBV5-5 and TRBJ2-1, the CDR3 gives the full variable domain: DAGVTQSPTHLIKTRGQQVTLRCSPISGHKSVSWYQQVLGQGPQFIFQYYEKEERGRGNFPDRFSARQFPNYSSELNVNALLLGDSALYLCASSAGQGAYNEQFFGPGTRLTVL.

The V and J genes are TRBV5-1 and TRBJ1-1; lacking DNA, the TRBD1 call made by TCRdb goes unchecked. The length of the CDR3 is 16 residues. Looked up from germline, CDR1 is SGHRS and CDR2 is YFSETQ. Here the CDR3 reads CASSPDSHRGDTEAFF.

V and J are TRBV5-1 and TRBJ2-5; TCRdb indicates TRBD1, and absent DNA this call remains unverified. The CDR3 length is 14 residues. Per the germline V gene, CDR1 is SGHRS and CDR2 is YFSETQ. The CDR3 loop is CASSLGAILETQYF.

CDR3 protein: CASSPTRGGAWYQETQYF. The chain joins TRBV9 to TRBJ2-5; the D gene TCRdb calls, TRBD2, cannot be checked with no DNA. CDR1 and CDR2 from the germline V gene are SGDLS and YYNGEE. This CDR3 is built from 18 residues.

CDR3 loop: CASSDLGKGPADTQYF. The chain uses TRBV25-1 and TRBJ2-3; without DNA, the TCRdb call of TRBD1 cannot be checked. The length of the CDR3 is 16 residues. CDR1 is MGHDK and CDR2 is SYGVNS in the germline V gene.

The chain has TRBV20-1 and TRBJ2-1; TCRdb indicates TRBD2, and absent DNA this call remains unverified. This CDR3 region has 14 residues. Germline lookup yields CDR1 DFQATT and CDR2 SNEGSKA (reference sequence). This CDR3 is CSAHSGGGYNEQFF.

The chain joins TRBV7-9 to TRBJ1-5; TCRdb names TRBD1, which stays unverified in the absence of DNA. CDR1 is SEHNR and CDR2 is FQNEAQ in the germline V gene (reference sequence). This CDR3 spans 14 amino acids. CDR3 residues: CASAQGQGGQPQHF.

This CDR3 reads CSARLSVGDPGTQYF. This chain joins TRBV20-1 and TRBJ2-5; no DNA is available, so the TRBD1 call from TCRdb remains unchecked. This CDR3 is built from 15 residues. Germline V gene data show CDR1 as DFQATT and CDR2 as SNEGSKA (reference sequence).

CDR3 sequence: CASSLPAAGGNTDTQYF. The chain carries TRBV7-2 and TRBJ2-3; TCRdb proposes TRBD2, but this gene call is untestable without DNA. The germline CDR1 and CDR2 sequences are SGHTA and FQGNSA. CDR3 length equals 17 residues.

This chain joins TRBV5-4 and TRBJ1-2; the TCRdb D gene call, TRBD1, has no DNA to confirm it. This CDR3 has 14 residues. In germline, CDR1 is SGHNT, CDR2 YYREEE (reference sequence). Here the CDR3 reads CASSSRWGVYGYTF.

The chain joins TRBV19 to TRBJ2-2. CDR1 is LNHDA, CDR2 SQIVND, per germline (reference sequence). The CDR3 totals 13 residues. The CDR3 region is CASNTQRTGELFF.

The CDR3 reads CASSLDRVPYEQYF. The rearrangement links TRBV7-9 to TRBJ2-7; TCRdb calls TRBD1, which cannot be checked without DNA. CDR1 SEHNR and CDR2 FQNEAQ come from the germline V gene (reference sequence). The CDR3 runs 14 residues. Using reference TRBV7-9 and TRBJ2-7 for the parts outside the CDR3, the full variable domain is DTGVSQNPRHKITKRGQNVTFRCDPISEHNRLYWYRQTLGQGPEFLTYFQNEAQLEKSRLLSDRFSAERPKGSFSTLEIQRTEQGDSAMYLCASSLDRVPYEQYFGPGTRLTVT.

The chain couples TRBV18 to TRBJ1-5. The CDR3 loop spans 14 amino acids. Germline loops: CDR1 KGHSH, CDR2 LQKENI. The chain's CDR3 is CASSPPNSDQPQHF.

This chain links TRBV7-9 with TRBJ1-1. The length of the CDR3 is 13 residues. The germline V gene encodes CDR1 SEHNR and CDR2 FQNEAQ (reference sequence). The CDR3 sequence: CANSSNVNTEAFF.

The V gene is TRBV5-1, the J gene TRBJ2-1; TCRdb proposes TRBD1, but this gene call is untestable without DNA. The germline CDR1 and CDR2 sequences are SGHRS and YFSETQ. The CDR3 is made up of 15 amino acids. The CDR3 is CASSLDPGPDNEQFF. Full variable domain (rest looked up from reference TRBV5-1 and TRBJ2-1): KAGVTQTPRYLIKTRGQQVTLSCSPISGHRSVSWYQQTPGQGLQFLFEYFSETQRNKGNFPGRFSGRQFSNSRSEMNVSTLELGDSALYLCASSLDPGPDNEQFFGPGTRLTVL.

The chain carries TRBV5-6 and TRBJ2-1; checking the TCRdb D call of TRBD1 is not possible without DNA. This CDR3 region has 17 residues. Germline assignment: CDR1 SGHDT and CDR2 YYEEEE. CDR3 sequence: CASSGDRDRGSYNEQFF.

The genes are TRBV25-1 and TRBJ1-2. Germline V CDR1 and CDR2: MGHDK, SYGVNS. The CDR3 extends over 12 amino acids. The chain's CDR3 is CASSERVLGYTF.

The chain uses TRBV5-1 and TRBJ1-1; lacking DNA, the TRBD1 call made by TCRdb goes unchecked. From germline, CDR1 is SGHRS and CDR2 YFSETQ. The CDR3 spans 16 residues. Here the CDR3 reads CASSLTPGGQNTEAFF.

This chain joins TRBV6-6 and TRBJ2-1; TCRdb lists TRBD2, though no DNA is available to test this call. The CDR3 runs to 14 residues. CDR1 is MNHNY and CDR2 is SVGAGI in the germline V gene (reference sequence). The CDR3 sequence is CASSYFAGGDEQFF.

The rearrangement uses TRBV12-3 or TRBV12-4 and TRBJ2-7. The CDR3 has 14 amino acids. The CDR3 region is CASSLYGTSYEQYF.

V gene TRBV27 combines with J gene TRBJ1-1; as DNA is missing, the TRBD1 call by TCRdb cannot be tested. CDR3 length: 14 residues. The germline gives CDR1 MNHEY, CDR2 SMNVEV (reference sequence). The CDR3 protein is CASRRVDRSSEAFF.

The chain links TRBV5-1 to TRBJ1-5. CDR3 length: 15 residues. Germline V lookup: CDR1 SGHRS, CDR2 YFSETQ. CDR3 residues: CASSLDPTPNQPQHF. The full variable domain, in which reference TRBV5-1 and TRBJ1-5 provide the parts outside the CDR3, is KAGVTQTPRYLIKTRGQQVTLSCSPISGHRSVSWYQQTPGQGLQFLFEYFSETQRNKGNFPGRFSGRQFSNSRSEMNVSTLELGDSALYLCASSLDPTPNQPQHFGDGTRLSIL.

The chain employs TRBV3-1 and TRBJ1-6; with no DNA, the TCRdb D assignment of TRBD1 cannot be verified. Germline V gives CDR1 LGHDT, CDR2 YNNKEL (reference sequence). The CDR3 is made up of 16 amino acids. The CDR3 sequence is CASSQVPGGGISPLHF.

V is TRBV7-6 and J is TRBJ2-2; absent DNA, TCRdb's TRBD1 call cannot be checked. Germline-derived CDR1 and CDR2 are SGHVS and FNYEAQ. The CDR3 runs 16 residues. CDR3 residues: CASGDRGNTNTGELFF.

The gene calls are TRBV5-1 and TRBJ1-1; there is no DNA to check the TCRdb D call of TRBD1. CDR1 and CDR2 (germline): SGHRS, YFSETQ. The CDR3 extends over 13 amino acids. The CDR3 is CASRQGAGTEAFF.